Shown below are 29 T cell receptor beta chains from a single sample sequenced in a study of cytomegalovirus exposure and HLA in healthy donors. The PCR was carried out with 60 Vbeta primers and 13 Jbeta primers. Only in-frame clones appear in the TCRdb table, and some are missing; sequencing was by immunoSEQ multiplex PCR. Among around 140,000 clones listed, approximately 78% were seen once. What was sequenced was PBMCs. Source of these receptors: a woman under 30 in good health and CMV-seropositive.

CDR3 residues: CASSEGRVHNEKLFF. In DNA, the CDR3 is TGTGCCAGCAGTGAGGGCAGGGTTCATAATGAAAAACTGTTTTTT. The rearrangement links TRBV2 to TRBJ1-4, with D possibly TRBD1 on 5 matching bases. Germline CDR1 SNHLY, CDR2 FYNNEI. The V end lost 3 bases, the J end lost 4 bases, and 12 bases lay between the germline ends. The CDR3 is 15 amino acids.

A word on this clone: This is likely a read error, given that the CDR3 carries no conserved phenylalanine or tryptophan at its end. The DNA is left out, because the CDR3 cannot be placed on it with certainty; the CDR3 is given as TCRdb lists it. The chain recombines TRBV2 with TRBJ1-2; the table's D call TRBD1 went unverified against the DNA. The CDR3 numbers 11 amino acids, ends counted. Germline V CDR1 and CDR2: SNHLY, FYNNEI. Here the CDR3 reads CASRADGAAGL.

CDR3 bases: TGCAGCGTTGCAACAGGGAGGGAAGGCTACACCTTC. Amino acid sequence: CSVATGREGYTF. The V call is TRBV29-1, the J call TRBJ1-2; perhaps TRBD1 as D (6 bases). V lost 4 bases and J 8 bases, leaving 14 bases between the germline ends. Germline CDR1 SQVTM, CDR2 ANQGSEA. The CDR3 spans 12 residues.

The chain is built from TRBV6-5 and TRBJ2-3, with TRBD1 matching over 8 bases. The CDR3 loop spans 14 amino acids. V was pared by 5 bases and J by 6 bases, with 7 bases of the junction left unmatched. Germline-derived CDR1 and CDR2 are MNHEY and SVGAGI. In nucleotides, the CDR3 is TGTGCCAGCAGTGAGGGGCAGGGGGCCGATACGCAGTATTTT. It encodes CASSEGQGADTQYF.

This clone turned up a few times. V and J are TRBV2 and TRBJ2-1, with TRBD2 identical over 8 bases. The length of the CDR3 is 15 residues. The germline V gene encodes CDR1 SNHLY and CDR2 FYNNEI. Trimming took 2 bases from V and 9 from J; bases not matched to a gene: 9. The CDR3, as DNA: TGTGCCAGCAGTGAATGGGGGGGACTAGTCGGTGAGCAGTTCTTC. This codes for CASSEWGGLVGEQFF.

The DNA of the CDR3 is TGTGCCAGCAGCATTAGAGCCCATTACCGGGCTGAAGCTTTCTTT. Translating gives CASSIRAHYRAEAFF. The V gene is TRBV7-2, the J gene TRBJ1-1, with unresolved D. The V gene's germline CDR1 is SGHTA and CDR2 FQGNSA. This CDR3 is 15 amino acids long. Trimming pared 5 bases from V and 6 bases from J, leaving 19 bases between.

This chain connects TRBV27 to TRBJ2-3; 7 nucleotides match TRBD1. The CDR3 totals 15 residues. In germline, CDR1 is MNHEY, CDR2 SMNVEV (reference sequence). J lost 2 bases, V lost 6 bases, and 8 bases had no gene match. The CDR3 bases are TGTGCCAGCAGAACAGGACAGGCCATCACAGATACGCAGTATTTT. This sequence encodes CASRTGQAITDTQYF.

This clone was detected only once. This chain joins TRBV10-3 and TRBJ1-2; 8 bases line up with TRBD1. The V gene end was trimmed by 3 bases and the J gene end by 3 bases; junction bases not matched to a gene: 6. Germline V gene data show CDR1 as ENHRY and CDR2 as SYGVKD. The CDR3 extends over 15 amino acids. CDR3 in amino acids: CAISDVDREDYGYTF. The CDR3 nucleotides read TGTGCCATCAGTGATGTGGACAGGGAGGACTATGGCTACACCTTC.

The chain couples TRBV6-6 to TRBJ1-6, with no clear D. The CDR3 length is 14 residues. The V and J ends lost 6 bases and 10 bases respectively, with 16 bases between them. Germline-derived CDR1 and CDR2 are MNHNY and SVGAGI (reference sequence). The CDR3 bases are TGTGCCAGCAGCTACCTAACTCGGGAATCACCCCTCCACTTT. Amino acids: CASSYLTRESPLHF.

This rearrangement joins TRBV5-4 to TRBJ2-2, with unresolved D. The CDR3 spans 13 residues. Germline CDR1 is SGHNT and CDR2 is YYREEE (reference sequence). V was cut by 3 bases and J by 6 bases, with 9 bases left in between. The CDR3 loop is CASSSPEAGELFF. CDR3 nucleotides: TGTGCCAGCAGCTCGCCTGAGGCCGGGGAGCTGTTTTTT.

This chain joins TRBV2 and TRBJ1-1; the D is unclear. Trimming left V 2 bases short and J 2 bases short, with 9 bases between. The CDR3 totals 14 residues. Germline CDR1 is SNHLY and CDR2 is FYNNEI. CDR3 sequence reads: CASSEWHQNTEAFF. The DNA for the CDR3 is TGTGCCAGCAGTGAATGGCACCAAAACACTGAAGCTTTCTTT.

The chain links TRBV6-1 to TRBJ1-2; TRBD1 agrees at 8 bases. V lost 3 bases and J lost 2; bases outside the gene matches: 2. The CDR3 extends over 14 amino acids. In germline, CDR1 is MNHNS, CDR2 SASEGT. CDR3 protein: CASSDRTGNYGYTF. CDR3 nucleotides: TGTGCCAGCAGTGACCGGACAGGGAACTATGGCTACACCTTC.

The rearrangement joins TRBV6-5 to TRBJ2-7; D gene unclear. V lost 6 bases and J lost 0, with 6 bases in between. Germline lookup yields CDR1 MNHEY and CDR2 SVGAGI. This CDR3 is built from 12 residues. CDR3 DNA sequence: TGTGCCAGCAGCACGGGCTCCTACGAGCAGTACTTC. Protein product: CASSTGSYEQYF.

This clone was observed once. This CDR3 is CASGPGTGRAFF. CDR3 bases: TGTGCTAGTGGACCCGGGACAGGTCGAGCTTTCTTT. The chain has TRBV12-5 and TRBJ1-1; 8 positions match TRBD1. Trimming took 6 bases from V and 10 from J; bases not matched to a gene: 7. The V gene's germline CDR1 is LGHNT and CDR2 FRNRAP. This CDR3 region has 12 residues. The full variable domain, its missing parts supplied by reference TRBV12-5 and TRBJ1-1, is DARVTQTPRHKVTEMGQEVTMRCQPILGHNTVFWYRQTMMQGLELLAYFRNRAPLDDSGMPKDRFSAEMPDATLATLKIQPSEPRDSAVYFCASGPGTGRAFFGQGTRLTVV.

The V call is TRBV14, the J call TRBJ2-7; 9 nucleotides align to TRBD2. With V trimmed by 0 bases and J by 2 bases, 8 bases remained unmatched. CDR1 and CDR2 (germline): SGHDN, FVKESK. This CDR3 is 17 amino acids long. CDR3 loop: CASSQDQKLAGTYEQYF. CDR3 bases: TGTGCCAGCAGCCAAGATCAAAAACTAGCGGGTACCTACGAGCAGTACTTC. Full variable domain (remainder filled in from reference TRBV14 and TRBJ2-7): EAGVTQFPSHSVIEKGQTVTLRCDPISGHDNLYWYRRVMGKEIKFLLHFVKESKQDESGMPNNRFLAERTGGTYSTLKVQPAELEDSGVYFCASSQDQKLAGTYEQYFGPGTRLTVT.

The gene calls are TRBV6-1 and TRBJ2-5; weak D call: TRBD2 (6 bases). The J call may not be correct, given that the DNA end is closer to TRBJ2-7. The germline V gene has CDR1 MNHNS and CDR2 SASEGT. The CDR3 consists of 13 residues. The CDR3 nucleotides read TGTGCCAGTACGAGGAGGGGTTCCGACGAGCAGTACTTC. Its translation is CASTRRGSDEQYF.

The genes are TRBV28 and TRBJ2-7, with D tentatively TRBD1 (5 bases). The CDR3 length is 14 residues. V was trimmed by 1 base and J by 3 bases, leaving 10 bases between them. Germline V CDR1 and CDR2: MDHEN, SYDVKM. The CDR3 bases are TGTGCCAGCAGTTTATCAGCAGGGATCTACGAGCAGTACTTC. Translation: CASSLSAGIYEQYF.

The V call is TRBV6-6, the J call TRBJ1-1; D not certain. Germline V gene lookup returns CDR1 MNHNY and CDR2 SVGAGI (reference sequence). V shed 6 bases and J shed 2 bases, with 13 bases lying between them. CDR3 size: 14 residues. CDR3 sequence reads: CASSGPGVNTEAFF. CDR3 DNA sequence: TGTGCCAGCAGCGGCCCGGGAGTTAACACTGAAGCTTTCTTT.

V and J are TRBV7-9 and TRBJ2-5; TRBD2 agrees at 16 bases. Trimming cost V 4 bases and J 5 bases; bases outside gene matches: 7. CDR3 size: 17 residues. Germline V gene sequence: CDR1 SEHNR, CDR2 FQNEAQ (reference sequence). In DNA form, the CDR3 reads TGTGCCAGCAGCTCGGGGACTAGCGGGGGGGAGAGCGAGACCCAGTACTTC. It encodes CASSSGTSGGESETQYF.

The V call is TRBV11-2, the J call TRBJ1-5; D possibly corresponds to TRBD1 (5 bases). The germline gives CDR1 SGHAT, CDR2 FQNNGV. The length of the CDR3 is 15 residues. Trimming took off 5 bases at V and 7 bases at J, with 18 bases between the two ends. The CDR3 region is CASSKTRGRGQPQHF. CDR3 in DNA: TGTGCCAGCAGCAAGACAAGGGGAAGAGGACAGCCCCAGCATTTT. Full variable domain (remainder filled in from reference TRBV11-2 and TRBJ1-5): EAGVAQSPRYKIIEKRQSVAFWCNPISGHATLYWYQQILGQGPKLLIQFQNNGVVDDSQLPKDRFSAERLKGVDSTLKIQPAKLEDSAVYLCASSKTRGRGQPQHFGDGTRLSIL.

The chain carries TRBV4-3 and TRBJ2-3, with D uncertain. V was shortened by 3 bases and J by 2 bases, with 9 bases between the two germline ends. Germline assignment: CDR1 LGHNA and CDR2 YSLEER. The length of the CDR3 is 14 residues. In nucleotides, the CDR3 is TGCGCCAGCAGCCAGGGCTTGAACACAGATACGCAGTATTTT. This translates into CASSQGLNTDTQYF.

The CDR3 reads CASSRSGAREQFF. The CDR3 nucleotides read TGTGCCAGCAGCCGGTCAGGGGCAAGGGAGCAGTTCTTC. The V and J genes are TRBV7-7 and TRBJ2-1; D is perhaps TRBD1 (6 bases). Germline lookup yields CDR1 SSHAT and CDR2 FNYEAQ (reference sequence). V dropped 5 bases and J dropped 10 bases, with 15 bases sitting between them. This CDR3 has 13 amino acids.

The rearrangement uses TRBV11-2 and TRBJ2-7, with TRBD1 identical over 9 bases. The germline CDR1 and CDR2 sequences are SGHAT and FQNNGV. Germline trimming cut 5 bases from V and 0 bases from J; bases unmatched to any gene: 5. CDR3 length: 15 amino acids. The CDR3 is CASSVGQGGSYEQYF. Written as DNA, the CDR3 is TGTGCCAGCAGCGTGGGACAGGGTGGCTCCTACGAGCAGTACTTC.

The rearrangement links TRBV11-3 to TRBJ1-2; no clear D. CDR3 length equals 20 residues. The germline V gene has CDR1 SGHNT and CDR2 YENEEA. V was shortened by 4 bases and J by 2 bases, with 29 bases between the two germline ends. The DNA of the CDR3 is TGTGCCAGCAGCTCCCCCCGGTCCACGGGGTTGAAGGGATTCAACTATGGCTACACCTTC. This encodes CASSSPRSTGLKGFNYGYTF.

The V call is TRBV6-1, the J call TRBJ1-1; D gene unclear. Germline assignment: CDR1 MNHNS and CDR2 SASEGT. V dropped 5 bases and J dropped 1 base, with 5 bases sitting between them. The CDR3 spans 12 residues. This chain's CDR3 is CASSRQNTEAFF. DNA for the CDR3: TGTGCCAGCAGTAGACAGAACACTGAAGCTTTCTTT.

The rearrangement joins TRBV6-5 to TRBJ2-5; no firm D call. This CDR3 comprises 13 residues. V was trimmed by 1 base and J by 5 bases, leaving 8 bases between them. Germline-derived CDR1 and CDR2 are MNHEY and SVGAGI. DNA for the CDR3: TGTGCCAGCAGTTACTTAATAGATGAGACCCAGTACTTC. Translating gives CASSYLIDETQYF.

In this sample, this clone turned up a few times. One junction end disagrees with the germline gene, perhaps due to a read error. The V and J genes are TRBV6-1 and TRBJ2-6, with D maybe TRBD1 (6 bases). The CDR3 has 13 residues. CDR1 and CDR2 (germline): MNHNS, SASEGT. The CDR3, as DNA: TGCGCCAACAGGGCACCCGGGGCCAACGTCCTGACTTTC. This translates into CANRAPGANVLTF.

The V gene is TRBV27, the J gene TRBJ2-5; 11 nucleotides agree with TRBD2. The trim removed 6 bases at V and 2 bases at J, leaving 5 bases unmatched. Germline V lookup: CDR1 MNHEY, CDR2 SMNVEV (reference sequence). This CDR3 has 15 residues. The DNA for the CDR3 is TGTGCCAGCAGCCGACTAGCGGGGATTCAAGAGACCCAGTACTTC. Encoded protein: CASSRLAGIQETQYF.

This chain links TRBV29-1 with TRBJ1-1; TRBD1 matches 7 bases. After removal of 3 bases from V and 1 base from J, the junction contained 2 bases not matched to a gene. Looked up from germline, CDR1 is SQVTM and CDR2 is ANQGSEA. The CDR3 runs to 13 residues. The CDR3 DNA is TGCAGCGTTGAGGGACAGCGGAACACTGAAGCTTTCTTT. This translates into CSVEGQRNTEAFF. The full variable domain, its missing parts supplied by reference TRBV29-1 and TRBJ1-1, is SAVISQKPSRDICQRGTSLTIQCQVDSQVTMMFWYRQQPGQSLTLIATANQGSEATYESGFVIDKFPISRPNLTFSTLTVSNMSPEDSSIYLCSVEGQRNTEAFFGQGTRLTVV.